Shown below are 22 T cell receptor beta chains from a single sample sequenced in a study of T cells expressing NK-cell markers. After re-calling the 5' RACE reads, TCRdb lists one entry per CDR3 protein, DNA absent. The sample data list 130,000 to 150,000 distinct CDR3 sequences. Sequenced: blood T cells: a sorted CD56 or NKG2C T cell subset, CD4+ or CD8+ T cells, or bulk PBMC T cells (not recorded which). These receptors came from a young man in good health.

V usage is TRBV4-3 and J usage is TRBJ2-5. CDR1 is LGHNA, CDR2 YSLEER, per germline. The CDR3 consists of 14 residues. The chain's CDR3 is CASSQVSSVGSQYF.

The V gene is TRBV7-9, the J gene TRBJ2-7; the D gene TCRdb calls, TRBD1, cannot be checked with no DNA. CDR3 length equals 14 residues. Germline CDR1 SEHNR, CDR2 FQNEAQ (reference sequence). The CDR3 spells CASSLLVPGDEQYF. Combining the CDR3 with reference TRBV7-9 and TRBJ2-7 gives the whole variable domain DTGVSQNPRHKITKRGQNVTFRCDPISEHNRLYWYRQTLGQGPEFLTYFQNEAQLEKSRLLSDRFSAERPKGSFSTLEIQRTEQGDSAMYLCASSLLVPGDEQYFGPGTRLTVT.

The chain joins TRBV12-5 to TRBJ1-4; no DNA is available, so the TRBD1 call from TCRdb remains unchecked. The CDR3 loop spans 17 amino acids. CDR1 is LGHNT and CDR2 is FRNRAP in the germline V gene. CDR3 sequence: CASGGRQGPESNEKLFF.

The CDR3 loop reads CAIRHNSGPETQYF. The J gene is TRBJ2-5, the V gene TRBV10-3. Germline V gene lookup returns CDR1 ENHRY and CDR2 SYGVKD. This CDR3 has 14 residues.

The chain links TRBV6-2 or TRBV6-3 to TRBJ2-4; the D gene TCRdb calls, TRBD1, cannot be checked with no DNA. The CDR3 spans 13 residues. Looked up from germline, CDR1 is MNHEY and CDR2 is SVGEGT. The CDR3 sequence: CASSLQQGNIQYF.

The rearrangement links TRBV6-1 to TRBJ1-1; TCRdb selects TRBD1, and the lack of DNA leaves this call unchecked. The CDR3 loop spans 13 amino acids. CDR1 is MNHNS and CDR2 is SASEGT in the germline V gene. The CDR3 sequence: CASSVGPGTEAFF.

The genes are TRBV27 and TRBJ2-7; TCRdb's assignment of TRBD1 cannot be checked, as there is no DNA. Germline V gene lookup returns CDR1 MNHEY and CDR2 SMNVEV (reference sequence). The CDR3 covers 14 residues. The CDR3 is CASSLSGTGDEQYF.

This chain uses TRBV28 with TRBJ2-7; the TCRdb D gene call, TRBD1, has no DNA to confirm it. From germline, CDR1 is MDHEN and CDR2 SYDVKM. CDR3 length equals 14 residues. The CDR3 protein is CASRNPRTDYEQYF.

The chain employs TRBV24-1 and TRBJ2-4; TCRdb selects TRBD2, and the lack of DNA leaves this call unchecked. The CDR3 loop spans 15 amino acids. Germline CDR1 is KGHDR and CDR2 is SFDVKD. The chain's CDR3 is CATSDRTSEENIQYF.

The chain links TRBV5-1 to TRBJ2-5; TCRdb proposes TRBD2, but this gene call is untestable without DNA. Germline V gene lookup returns CDR1 SGHRS and CDR2 YFSETQ. This CDR3 has 13 residues. The CDR3 loop reads CASSLSWEETQYF.

The chain recombines TRBV12-3 or TRBV12-4 with TRBJ2-5; no DNA is available, so the TRBD2 call from TCRdb remains unchecked. The CDR3 runs 13 residues. This CDR3 reads CASSTLQSQTQYF.

The V gene is TRBV6-5, the J gene TRBJ1-1; TCRdb's D call, TRBD1, is unchecked because there is no DNA. The CDR3 consists of 12 residues. Per the germline V gene, CDR1 is MNHEY and CDR2 is SVGAGI. CDR3 sequence reads: CASSPGSSEAFF.

The chain couples TRBV27 to TRBJ2-7; TCRdb designates TRBD2, a call that cannot be tested without DNA. The CDR3 totals 14 residues. The V gene's germline CDR1 is MNHEY and CDR2 SMNVEV (reference sequence). The CDR3 loop reads CASSWGSGRFEQYF.

The J gene is TRBJ2-7, the V gene TRBV7-9; TCRdb picks TRBD1, but there is no DNA to check that call. The CDR3 extends over 13 amino acids. The germline CDR1 and CDR2 sequences are SEHNR and FQNEAQ (reference sequence). The CDR3 sequence is CASSPQGNNEQYF.

The rearrangement joins TRBV6-2 or TRBV6-3 to TRBJ2-1; absent DNA, TCRdb's TRBD2 call cannot be checked. The CDR3 runs 13 residues. Germline V gene data show CDR1 as MNHEY and CDR2 as SVGEGT. The CDR3: CASTAGAVNEQFF.

The chain links TRBV4-1 to TRBJ1-1. CDR1 and CDR2 (germline): MGHRA, YSYEKL. This CDR3 spans 15 amino acids. The CDR3 protein is CASSQFLDRNTEAFF.

The chain recombines TRBV20-1 with TRBJ2-2; without DNA, the TCRdb call of TRBD2 cannot be checked. Looked up from germline, CDR1 is DFQATT and CDR2 is SNEGSKA (reference sequence). The CDR3 consists of 16 residues. This CDR3 reads CSAPTLAGGNTGELFF.

The rearrangement joins TRBV6-1 to TRBJ2-1; checking the TCRdb D call of TRBD1 is not possible without DNA. The CDR3 is made up of 15 amino acids. Germline CDR1 reads MNHNS; CDR2 reads SASEGT. The CDR3 sequence is CASSDQGEIYNEQFF.

The chain combines TRBV6-1 with TRBJ2-7. CDR3 size: 14 residues. Germline V gene data show CDR1 as MNHNS and CDR2 as SASEGT. The CDR3 is CASTLHGLVTEQYF.

V usage is TRBV23-1 and J usage is TRBJ2-3; TCRdb reports TRBD1, a call that lacks DNA to check it against. TRBV23-1 is an ORF, with its function uncertain. The CDR3 runs 14 residues. The CDR3 protein is CASSGQGSLGVQYF.

The chain joins TRBV5-1 to TRBJ2-2. The CDR3 loop spans 15 amino acids. Looked up from germline, CDR1 is SGHRS and CDR2 is YFSETQ. CDR3 amino acids: CASSLFGVDTGELFF. Supplemented by reference TRBV5-1 and TRBJ2-2, the full variable domain reads KAGVTQTPRYLIKTRGQQVTLSCSPISGHRSVSWYQQTPGQGLQFLFEYFSETQRNKGNFPGRFSGRQFSNSRSEMNVSTLELGDSALYLCASSLFGVDTGELFFGEGSRLTVL.

The chain combines TRBV29-1 with TRBJ2-7. CDR3 size: 11 residues. Germline V lookup: CDR1 SQVTM, CDR2 ANQGSEA. The CDR3: CSVGGLYEQYF.